In this sample, the clone carrying this TCR beta chain is medium-sized. As yet, its antigen is unknown. This record belongs to a study of metastatic and nonmetastatic thyroid tumors. For the study at large: The authors compared repertoires across blood and tumor or nodule tissue from malignant and benign thyroid patients.

In the authors' methods: A distant-metastasis classifier for papillary thyroid cancer was built using CDR3 differences across clinicopathological groups. TCRdb reprocessed the PCR reads using MiXCR. The V and J calls here are based on TCRdb, not the publication. The data show 30,000 to 35,000 clones, 30% seen once. Patients had received no treatment of any kind before thyroid surgery. CDR1 is SNHLY and CDR2 is FYNNEI in the germline V gene. The CDR3 sequence is 13 residues long. V was clipped by 6 bases and J by 4 bases, with 10 bases between them. Whole-study findings and limits: Patients with malignant thyroid tumors reportedly had significantly higher TCR beta diversity than those with benign nodules, in blood and tumor.

The V call is TRBV2, the J call TRBJ1-5; possible D gene TRBD1, 5 bases. Sequenced material: blood. This TCR was recovered from a female donor with papillary thyroid cancer or a benign thyroid nodule (not recorded which). Some clones in this sample may be carry-over from other donors' samples. As DNA, the CDR3 is TGTGCCAGCAGGGGGCAGCAGAATCAGCCCCAGCATTTT. Translation: CASRGQQNQPQHF. Looking up the rest from reference TRBV2 and TRBJ1-5 gives the full variable domain: EPEVTQTPSHQVTQMGQEVILRCVPISNHLYFYWYRQILGQKVEFLVSFYNNEISEKSEIFDDQFSVERPDGSNFTLKIRSTKLEDSAMYFCASRGQQNQPQHFGDGTRLSIL.